These 2 T cell receptor beta chains were all obtained from the same sample, sequenced in a study of blood T cells in healthy people across ages. Using a J-beta primer mix together with a sample-barcoded 5' primer, a second PCR was run for roughly 6 to 11 cycles. MiXCR, run by TCRdb on the 5' RACE reads, gives a single entry per CDR3 protein. The sample carries some 1.8 million distinct CDR3 sequences, about 39% recorded once. Sample: blood. The receptors originated from a human donor in good health.

This clonotype was seen only a few times. The V and J genes are TRBV20-1 and TRBJ1-2, with D perhaps matching TRBD1 (6 bases). V was pared by 3 bases and J by 4 bases, with 12 bases between. There are 13 residues in the CDR3. The germline V gene encodes CDR1 DFQATT and CDR2 SNEGSKA (reference sequence). The CDR3 loop is CSASNRDFYGYTF. DNA of the CDR3: TGCAGTGCTAGCAACAGGGATTTCTATGGCTACACCTTC.

This clonotype was detected a few times. The chain employs TRBV20-1 and TRBJ2-5; either TRBD1 or TRBD2 may fit D (5 bases each). The V gene's germline CDR1 is DFQATT and CDR2 SNEGSKA (reference sequence). Trimming left V 0 bases short and J 5 bases short, with 16 bases between. This CDR3 region has 15 residues. CDR3 sequence (DNA): TGCAGTGCTAGAGATCCCAGAGAGGGGTGGGAGACCCAGTACTTC. Its translation: CSARDPREGWETQYF.